This TCR beta chain originates from a study of cytomegalovirus exposure and HLA in healthy donors. It was the 120-subject validation cohort, separate from the approximately 700-subject first cohort, to which the donors belonged. Study-wide results and caveats: It was reported that the classifier diagnosed cytomegalovirus status with high specificity and sensitivity in both the original and validation cohorts. Subsequent analysis found a tendency for first-cohort TCR clusters to co-occur within the 120 or so validation repertoires.

CDR1 and CDR2 (germline): SGHRS, YFSETQ. This CDR3 spans 14 amino acids. V lost 5 bases to trimming and J lost 0 bases, with 10 bases between them. In regard to this clone: No antigen is known for it.

TCRdb keeps only in-frame clones here, not all; method: immunoSEQ multiplex PCR. Of under 65,000 clones in the sample, roughly 94% are singletons; the top ten hold about 6%. The chain employs TRBV5-1 and TRBJ2-3; unclear D gene. The sequencing sample was made of PBMCs. The clonotype comes from a woman aged 18 to 35 in good health and CMV-seropositive. In nucleotides, the CDR3 is TGCGCCAGCAGGGGCCCCGGCAGCACAGATACGCAGTATTTT. Protein product: CASRGPGSTDTQYF. Filled out from reference TRBV5-1 and TRBJ2-3, the complete variable domain reads KAGVTQTPRYLIKTRGQQVTLSCSPISGHRSVSWYQQTPGQGLQFLFEYFSETQRNKGNFPGRFSGRQFSNSRSEMNVSTLELGDSALYLCASRGPGSTDTQYFGPGTRLTVL.